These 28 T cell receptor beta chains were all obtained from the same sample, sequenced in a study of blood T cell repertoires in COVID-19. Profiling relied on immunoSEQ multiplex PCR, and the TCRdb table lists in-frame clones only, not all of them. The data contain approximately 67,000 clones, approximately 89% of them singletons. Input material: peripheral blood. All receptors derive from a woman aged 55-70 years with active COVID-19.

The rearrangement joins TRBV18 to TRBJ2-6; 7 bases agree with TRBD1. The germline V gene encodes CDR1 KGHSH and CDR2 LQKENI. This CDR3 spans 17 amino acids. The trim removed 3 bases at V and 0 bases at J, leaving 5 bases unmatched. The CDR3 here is CASSPGQISSGANVLTF. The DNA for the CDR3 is TGTGCCAGCTCACCGGGACAGATCAGCTCTGGGGCCAACGTCCTGACTTTC. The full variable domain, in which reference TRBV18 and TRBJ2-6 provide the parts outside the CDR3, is NAGVMQNPRHLVRRRGQEARLRCSPMKGHSHVYWYRQLPEEGLKFMVYLQKENIIDESGMPKERFSAEFPKEGPSILRIQQVVRGDSAAYFCASSPGQISSGANVLTFGAGSRLTVL.

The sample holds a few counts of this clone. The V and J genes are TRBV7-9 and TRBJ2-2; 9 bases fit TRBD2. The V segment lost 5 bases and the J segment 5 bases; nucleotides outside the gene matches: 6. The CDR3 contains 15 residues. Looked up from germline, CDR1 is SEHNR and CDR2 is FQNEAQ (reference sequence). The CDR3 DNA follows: TGTGCCAGCAGCCCAACGACTAGCGGTACCGGGGAGCTGTTTTTT. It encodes CASSPTTSGTGELFF. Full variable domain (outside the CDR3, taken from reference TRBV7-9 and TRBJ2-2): DTGVSQNPRHKITKRGQNVTFRCDPISEHNRLYWYRQTLGQGPEFLTYFQNEAQLEKSRLLSDRFSAERPKGSFSTLEIQRTEQGDSAMYLCASSPTTSGTGELFFGEGSRLTVL.

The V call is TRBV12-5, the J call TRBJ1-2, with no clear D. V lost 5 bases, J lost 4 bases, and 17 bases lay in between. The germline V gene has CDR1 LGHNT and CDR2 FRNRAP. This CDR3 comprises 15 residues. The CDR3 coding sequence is TGTGCTAGTGGTCTTTTCCTAGAGCGAAGCTATGGCTACACCTTC. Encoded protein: CASGLFLERSYGYTF.

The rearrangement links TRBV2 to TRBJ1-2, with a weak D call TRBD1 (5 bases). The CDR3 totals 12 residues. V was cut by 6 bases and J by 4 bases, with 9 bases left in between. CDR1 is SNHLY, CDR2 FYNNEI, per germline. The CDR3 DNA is TGTGCCAGCAGCGGGGGTCCCTATGGCTACACCTTC. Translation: CASSGGPYGYTF.

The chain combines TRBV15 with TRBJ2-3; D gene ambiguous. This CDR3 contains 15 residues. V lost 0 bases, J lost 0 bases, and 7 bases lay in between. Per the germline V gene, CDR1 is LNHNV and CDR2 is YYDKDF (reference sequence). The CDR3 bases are TGTGCCACCAGCAGAGACCCCAGGAGCACAGATACGCAGTATTTT. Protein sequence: CATSRDPRSTDTQYF.

The chain's CDR3 is CASSLGVVQPQHF. The CDR3 nucleotides are TGTGCCAGCAGTTTAGGAGTGGTTCAGCCCCAGCATTTT. This rearrangement joins TRBV28 to TRBJ1-5; D call uncertain. Trimming stripped 2 bases from V and 6 bases from J, with 8 bases between. The CDR3 is made up of 13 amino acids. Looked up from germline, CDR1 is MDHEN and CDR2 is SYDVKM.

CDR3 nucleotides: TGTGCCAGCAGCGTAGTGAATGTCAGGGGGGCTGGCTACACCTTC. Residues: CASSVVNVRGAGYTF. The V call is TRBV9, the J call TRBJ1-2; 7 bases map to TRBD1. The CDR3 consists of 15 residues. CDR1 and CDR2 from the germline V gene are SGDLS and YYNGEE. V trimming: 0 bases; J trimming: 7 bases; junction bases outside the gene matches: 9.

The chain's CDR3 is CASKLASTQYF. In DNA form, the CDR3 reads TGTGCCAGTAAACTAGCGAGTACGCAGTATTTT. This chain links TRBV19 with TRBJ2-3; TRBD2 matches 7 bases. Trimming cost V 7 bases and J 8 bases; bases outside gene matches: 3. This CDR3 is built from 11 residues. CDR1 and CDR2 (germline): LNHDA, SQIVND (reference sequence).

The CDR3 loop reads CAGGRDGRDTQYF. The CDR3, as DNA: TGTGCCGGAGGGCGGGACGGCCGGGATACGCAGTATTTT. The rearrangement joins TRBV30 to TRBJ2-3, with D possibly TRBD2 on 6 matching bases. Trimming pared 8 bases from V and 6 bases from J, leaving 18 bases between. Germline assignment: CDR1 GTSNPN and CDR2 SVGIG (reference sequence). The CDR3 has 13 amino acids.

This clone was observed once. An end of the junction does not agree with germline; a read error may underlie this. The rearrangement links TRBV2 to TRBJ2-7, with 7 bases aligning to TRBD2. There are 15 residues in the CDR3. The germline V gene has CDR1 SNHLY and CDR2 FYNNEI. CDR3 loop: CASSEGIPGGYEQWF. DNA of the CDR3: TGTGCCAGCAGTGAAGGGATCCCCGGGGGGTACGAGCAGTGGTTC.

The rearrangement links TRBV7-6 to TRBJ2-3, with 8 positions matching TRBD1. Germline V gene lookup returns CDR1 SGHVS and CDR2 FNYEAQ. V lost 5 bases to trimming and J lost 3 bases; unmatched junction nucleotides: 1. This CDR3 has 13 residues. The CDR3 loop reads CASSDRGTDTQYF. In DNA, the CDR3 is TGTGCCAGCAGCGACAGGGGAACAGATACGCAGTATTTT.

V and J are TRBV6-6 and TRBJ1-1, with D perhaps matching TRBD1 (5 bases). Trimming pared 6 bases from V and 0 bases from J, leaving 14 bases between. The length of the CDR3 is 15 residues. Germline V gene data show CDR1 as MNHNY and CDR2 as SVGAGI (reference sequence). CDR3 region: CASSRAGRVNTEAFF. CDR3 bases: TGTGCCAGCAGCCGGGCAGGCAGGGTGAACACTGAAGCTTTCTTT.

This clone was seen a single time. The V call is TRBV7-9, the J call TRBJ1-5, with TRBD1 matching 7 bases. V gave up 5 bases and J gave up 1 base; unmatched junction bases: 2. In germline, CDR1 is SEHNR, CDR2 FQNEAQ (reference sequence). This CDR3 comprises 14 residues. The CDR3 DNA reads TGTGCCAGCAGCGCGACAGGGAGCAATCAGCCCCAGCATTTT. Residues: CASSATGSNQPQHF.

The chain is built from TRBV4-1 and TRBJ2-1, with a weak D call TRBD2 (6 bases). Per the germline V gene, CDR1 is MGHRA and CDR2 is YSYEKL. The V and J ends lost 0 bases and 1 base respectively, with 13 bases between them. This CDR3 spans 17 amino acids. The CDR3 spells CASSQDVAGRSYNEQFF. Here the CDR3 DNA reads TGCGCCAGCAGCCAAGATGTCGCCGGGAGATCCTACAATGAGCAGTTCTTC.

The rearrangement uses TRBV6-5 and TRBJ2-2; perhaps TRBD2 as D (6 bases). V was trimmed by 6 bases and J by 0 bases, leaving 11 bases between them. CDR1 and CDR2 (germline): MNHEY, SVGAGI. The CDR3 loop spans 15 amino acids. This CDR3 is CASRAGRSNTGELFF. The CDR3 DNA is TGTGCCAGCAGGGCGGGACGCTCGAACACCGGGGAGCTGTTTTTT.

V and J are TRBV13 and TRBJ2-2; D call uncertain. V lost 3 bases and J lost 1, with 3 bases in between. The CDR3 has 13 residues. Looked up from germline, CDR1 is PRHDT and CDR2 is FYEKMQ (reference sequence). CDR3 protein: CASSFQNTGELFF. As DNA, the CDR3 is TGTGCCAGCAGCTTCCAGAACACCGGGGAGCTGTTTTTT. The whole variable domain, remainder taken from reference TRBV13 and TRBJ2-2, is AAGVIQSPRHLIKEKRETATLKCYPIPRHDTVYWYQQGPGQDPQFLISFYEKMQSDKGSIPDRFSAQQFSDYHSELNMSSLELGDSALYFCASSFQNTGELFFGEGSRLTVL.

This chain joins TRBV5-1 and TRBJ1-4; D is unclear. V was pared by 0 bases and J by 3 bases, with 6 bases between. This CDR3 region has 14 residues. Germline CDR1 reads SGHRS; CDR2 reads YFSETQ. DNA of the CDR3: TGCGCCAGCAGCTTGGCCGGGGCTAATGAAAAACTGTTTTTT. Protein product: CASSLAGANEKLFF.

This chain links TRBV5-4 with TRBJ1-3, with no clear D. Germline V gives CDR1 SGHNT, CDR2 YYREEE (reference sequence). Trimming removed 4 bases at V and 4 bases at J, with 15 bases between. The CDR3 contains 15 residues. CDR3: CASSRDKSSGNTIYF. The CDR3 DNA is TGTGCCAGCAGCCGAGACAAGTCCTCAGGAAACACCATATATTTT.

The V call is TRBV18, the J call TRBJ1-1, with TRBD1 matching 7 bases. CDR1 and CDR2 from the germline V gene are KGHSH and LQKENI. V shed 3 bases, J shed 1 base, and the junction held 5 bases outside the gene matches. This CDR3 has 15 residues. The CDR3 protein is CASSPGWDRNTEAFF. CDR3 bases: TGTGCCAGCTCACCCGGGTGGGACAGGAACACTGAAGCTTTCTTT. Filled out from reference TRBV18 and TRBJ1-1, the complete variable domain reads NAGVMQNPRHLVRRRGQEARLRCSPMKGHSHVYWYRQLPEEGLKFMVYLQKENIIDESGMPKERFSAEFPKEGPSILRIQQVVRGDSAAYFCASSPGWDRNTEAFFGQGTRLTVV.

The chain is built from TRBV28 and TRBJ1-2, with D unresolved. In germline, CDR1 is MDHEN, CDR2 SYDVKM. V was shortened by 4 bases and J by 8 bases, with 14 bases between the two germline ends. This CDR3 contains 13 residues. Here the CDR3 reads CASSSGIEWGYTF. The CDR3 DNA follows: TGTGCCAGCAGTTCAGGAATCGAATGGGGCTACACCTTC.

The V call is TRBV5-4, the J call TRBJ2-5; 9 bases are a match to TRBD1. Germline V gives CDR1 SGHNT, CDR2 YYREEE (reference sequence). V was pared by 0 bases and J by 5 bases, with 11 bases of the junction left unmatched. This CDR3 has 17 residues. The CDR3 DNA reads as TGTGCCAGCAGCTTGGTCGGAGGGATACAGGGGGCGGAGACCCAGTACTTC. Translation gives CASSLVGGIQGAETQYF.

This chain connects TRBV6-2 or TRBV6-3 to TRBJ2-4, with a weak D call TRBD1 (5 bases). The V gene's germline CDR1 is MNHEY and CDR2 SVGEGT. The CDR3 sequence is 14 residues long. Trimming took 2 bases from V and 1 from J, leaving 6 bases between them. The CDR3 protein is CASSYAGAKNIQYF. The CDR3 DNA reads TGTGCCAGCAGTTACGCAGGGGCCAAAAACATTCAGTACTTC.

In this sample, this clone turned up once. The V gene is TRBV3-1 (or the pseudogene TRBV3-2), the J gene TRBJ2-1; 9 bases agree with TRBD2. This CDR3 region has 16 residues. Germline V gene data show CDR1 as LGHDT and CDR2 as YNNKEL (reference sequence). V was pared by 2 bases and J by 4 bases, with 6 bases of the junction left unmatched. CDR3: CASSQLSGGLYNEQFF. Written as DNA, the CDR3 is TGTGCCAGCAGCCAACTTAGCGGGGGCCTTTACAATGAGCAGTTCTTC.

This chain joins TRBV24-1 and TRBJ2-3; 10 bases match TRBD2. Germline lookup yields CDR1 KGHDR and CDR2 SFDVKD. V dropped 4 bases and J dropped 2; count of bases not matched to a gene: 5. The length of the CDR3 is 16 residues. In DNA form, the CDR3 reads TGTGCCACCAGTGACCCTAGCGGGGGAAACACAGATACGCAGTATTTT. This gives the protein CATSDPSGGNTDTQYF.

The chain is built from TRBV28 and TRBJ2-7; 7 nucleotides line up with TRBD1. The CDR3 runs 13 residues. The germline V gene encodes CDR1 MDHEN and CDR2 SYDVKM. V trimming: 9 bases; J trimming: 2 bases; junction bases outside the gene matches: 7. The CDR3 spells CARTTGQTYEQYF. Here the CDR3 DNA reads TGTGCCAGGACGACAGGGCAGACCTACGAGCAGTACTTC. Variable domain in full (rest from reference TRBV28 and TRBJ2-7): DVKVTQSSRYLVKRTGEKVFLECVQDMDHENMFWYRQDPGLGLRLIYFSYDVKMKEKGDIPEGYSVSREKKERFSLILESASTNQTSMYLCARTTGQTYEQYFGPGTRLTVT.

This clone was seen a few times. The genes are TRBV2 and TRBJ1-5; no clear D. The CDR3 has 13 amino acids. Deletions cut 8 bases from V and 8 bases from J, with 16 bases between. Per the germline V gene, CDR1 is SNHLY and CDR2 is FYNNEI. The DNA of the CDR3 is TGTGCCAGCCGGAGGTCCCTTGTCGAGCCCCAGCATTTT. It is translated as CASRRSLVEPQHF.

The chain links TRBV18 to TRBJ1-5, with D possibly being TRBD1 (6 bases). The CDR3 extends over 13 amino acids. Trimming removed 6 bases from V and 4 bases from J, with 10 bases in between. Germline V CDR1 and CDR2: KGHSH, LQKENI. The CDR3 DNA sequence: TGTGCCAGCTCCCTCGGACAGAATCAGCCCCAGCATTTT. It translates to CASSLGQNQPQHF. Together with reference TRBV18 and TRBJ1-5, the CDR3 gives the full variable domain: NAGVMQNPRHLVRRRGQEARLRCSPMKGHSHVYWYRQLPEEGLKFMVYLQKENIIDESGMPKERFSAEFPKEGPSILRIQQVVRGDSAAYFCASSLGQNQPQHFGDGTRLSIL.

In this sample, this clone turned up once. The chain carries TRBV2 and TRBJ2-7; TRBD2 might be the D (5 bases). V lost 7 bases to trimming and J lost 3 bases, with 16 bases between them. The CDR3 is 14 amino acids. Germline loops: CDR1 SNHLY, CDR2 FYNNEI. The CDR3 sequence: CASMHRESSYEQYF. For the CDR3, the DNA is TGTGCCAGCATGCACCGGGAATCCAGCTACGAGCAGTACTTC.